Each of the 19 T cell receptor beta chains below was sequenced from the same sample in a study of T-cell reconstitution after alpha-beta-depleted transplantation in children. Molecular barcoding with unique molecular identifiers was used for the TCRbeta library. TCRdb reprocessed the PCR reads via MiXCR and lists one record per CDR3 protein. The sample gives about 1,000,000 distinct CDR3 sequences, about 29% of which show up once; roughly 28% is in the top ten. The specimen comprised PBMCs, mostly from graft donor cells, sampled 360 days after TCRalphabeta/CD19-depleted stem cell transplant. These receptors were collected from a boy under two years old who had a stem cell transplant for SCID, so the T cells may come from the graft donor.

This chain connects TRBV10-3 to TRBJ2-7, with a possible D match to TRBD2 (6 bases). CDR1 and CDR2 from the germline V gene are ENHRY and SYGVKD. CDR3 length: 18 amino acids. Trimming took off 6 bases at V and 4 bases at J, with 28 bases between the two ends. DNA of the CDR3: TGTGCCATCAGGGACGATAAAGGGGCCTCCGGGGGACTTTACGAGCAGTACTTC. Amino acid sequence: CAIRDDKGASGGLYEQYF.

The V gene is TRBV4-1, the J gene TRBJ2-2; D gene uncertain. The length of the CDR3 is 14 residues. Between the trimmed V and J ends, which lost 5 bases and 6 bases, there was a span of 13 bases. Germline CDR1 is MGHRA and CDR2 is YSYEKL. The CDR3 nucleotides read TGCGCCAGCAGCTACCCAGGCGTGGCCGGGGAGCTGTTTTTT. It codes for CASSYPGVAGELFF.

CDR3 DNA: TGCGCCAGCAGCCAAGGTGGACAGCCATACTACGAGCAGTACTTC. Residues: CASSQGGQPYYEQYF. The chain joins TRBV4-1 to TRBJ2-7; D possibly corresponds to TRBD1 (6 bases). V was pared by 1 base and J by 3 bases, with 13 bases between. The CDR3 runs to 15 residues. Germline-derived CDR1 and CDR2 are MGHRA and YSYEKL.

The sample holds a few counts of this clonotype. This chain connects TRBV3-1 to TRBJ2-2, with D possibly TRBD1 on 6 matching bases. CDR3 length: 13 amino acids. The germline V and J ends were trimmed by 1 base and 11 bases, with 11 bases remaining between them. Germline V CDR1 and CDR2: LGHDT, YNNKEL (reference sequence). The CDR3: CASSQGGLSELFF. The CDR3 DNA reads as TGTGCCAGCAGCCAAGGGGGGCTCTCAGAGCTGTTTTTT. Drawing the rest from reference TRBV3-1 and TRBJ2-2, the complete variable domain is DTAVSQTPKYLVTQMGNDKSIKCEQNLGHDTMYWYKQDSKKFLKIMFSYNNKELIINETVPNRFSPKSPDKAHLNLHINSLELGDSAVYFCASSQGGLSELFFGEGSRLTVL.

This chain joins TRBV5-1 and TRBJ1-4; 7 bases line up with TRBD1. V lost 3 bases to trimming and J lost 0 bases; unmatched junction nucleotides: 11. There are 18 residues in the CDR3. The germline V gene has CDR1 SGHRS and CDR2 YFSETQ. The CDR3 region has the DNA TGCGCCAGCAGCTACTCCGAACAGGGGAGTGCAACTAATGAAAAACTGTTTTTT. Translating it yields CASSYSEQGSATNEKLFF.

The rearrangement uses TRBV5-1 and TRBJ2-5; maybe TRBD2 (5 bases). CDR1 is SGHRS and CDR2 is YFSETQ in the germline V gene. The CDR3 extends over 12 amino acids. V was pared by 0 bases and J by 14 bases, with 14 bases between. This CDR3 is CASSLERAVRYF. Here the CDR3 DNA reads TGCGCCAGCAGCTTGGAGAGGGCGGTTCGATACTTC.

This clonotype was recorded a few times. DNA for the CDR3: TGCAGCGTCCAACCTACAGGGCGCGGTGAGCAGTTCTTC. Its protein is CSVQPTGRGEQFF. The rearrangement uses TRBV29-1 and TRBJ2-1, with D possibly TRBD1 on 6 matching bases. This CDR3 has 13 residues. The germline V gene encodes CDR1 SQVTM and CDR2 ANQGSEA. V was cut by 6 bases and J by 9 bases, with 18 bases left in between.

The chain uses TRBV20-1 and TRBJ1-1, with a tentative D call TRBD1 (6 bases). Germline V CDR1 and CDR2: DFQATT, SNEGSKA (reference sequence). The CDR3 is 14 amino acids. Trimming shortened V by 5 bases and J by 8 bases, and 21 bases separated the two germline ends. CDR3 nucleotide sequence: TGCAGTGCTGCGACTCTACAGGGTCCAGGCGAAGCTTTCTTT. Translation gives CSAATLQGPGEAFF.

The rearrangement uses TRBV7-2 and TRBJ2-5; 8 bases agree with TRBD1. The trim removed 2 bases at V and 5 bases at J, leaving 7 bases unmatched. The CDR3 extends over 15 amino acids. Germline CDR1 reads SGHTA; CDR2 reads FQGNSA. In DNA form, the CDR3 reads TGTGCCAGCAGCTTAAGACAGGGGCCATGGGAGACCCAGTACTTC. Translating gives CASSLRQGPWETQYF.

The chain carries TRBV11-3 and TRBJ2-3; possible D gene TRBD2, 5 bases. V was pared by 1 base and J by 6 bases, with 14 bases between. This CDR3 comprises 15 residues. Germline values: CDR1 SGHNT, CDR2 YENEEA. The CDR3 reads CASSLGTPLGDTQYF. As DNA, the CDR3 is TGTGCCAGCAGCTTAGGGACTCCGCTCGGTGATACGCAGTATTTT.

The gene calls are TRBV12-3 or TRBV12-4 and TRBJ2-4; D uncertain. This CDR3 comprises 14 residues. V was pared by 3 bases and J by 2 bases, with 8 bases between. The CDR3 sequence: CASSFGVPKNIQYF. The CDR3 DNA reads as TGTGCCAGCAGTTTTGGGGTTCCCAAAAACATTCAGTACTTC.

There are a few counts of this clonotype. The CDR3 nucleotides read TGTGCCAGCAGCTTGGAAGGGACAGCCAGTTCGGAGCAGTTCTTC. Translation gives CASSLEGTASSEQFF. V gene TRBV5-5 combines with J gene TRBJ2-1, with 7 bases aligning to TRBD1. Germline CDR1 is SGHKS and CDR2 is YYEKEE (reference sequence). The CDR3 is made up of 15 amino acids. The V gene end was trimmed by 0 bases and the J gene end by 10 bases; junction bases not matched to a gene: 10.

This clonotype occurred once. V and J are TRBV11-2 and TRBJ2-1; 12 nucleotides line up with TRBD2. Unmatched junction bases numbered 12, after V lost 2 bases and J lost 7 bases. Germline V gives CDR1 SGHAT, CDR2 FQNNGV. This CDR3 comprises 18 residues. CDR3 sequence (DNA): TGTGCCAGCAGCTTACGTTTGCCCGGGACTAGCGGGCGGAATGAGCAGTTCTTC. It translates to CASSLRLPGTSGRNEQFF.

Only one count was recorded for this clonotype. The J gene is TRBJ2-2, the V gene TRBV4-1, with D perhaps given as TRBD1 or TRBD2 (5 bases each). The CDR3 is made up of 14 amino acids. The V gene's germline CDR1 is MGHRA and CDR2 YSYEKL. Between the trimmed V and J ends, which lost 4 bases and 9 bases, there was a span of 15 bases. This CDR3 reads CASSRTLGTWELFF. CDR3 bases: TGCGCCAGCAGCCGGACGCTAGGGACCTGGGAGCTGTTTTTT.

This chain connects TRBV7-2 to TRBJ2-1; 8 nucleotides line up with TRBD1. The germline CDR1 and CDR2 sequences are SGHTA and FQGNSA. CDR3 length: 15 residues. The junction had 8 bases not matched to a gene; V was cut back by 1 base and J by 9 bases. In DNA form, the CDR3 reads TGTGCCAGCAGCTTAGGGACAGGGTTCGTAAGTGAGCAGTTCTTC. This gives the protein CASSLGTGFVSEQFF.

The chain uses TRBV5-6 and TRBJ2-5; 7 bases align to TRBD2. Germline V gene data show CDR1 as SGHDT and CDR2 as YYEEEE. The junction had 4 bases not matched to a gene; V was cut back by 0 bases and J by 2 bases. The CDR3 spans 15 residues. The CDR3 nucleotides are TGTGCCAGCAGCTTGGCCGGGGAGGGGCAAGAGACCCAGTACTTC. This codes for CASSLAGEGQETQYF.

The chain couples TRBV20-1 to TRBJ2-3; a possible D gene is TRBD2 (5 bases). Germline assignment: CDR1 DFQATT and CDR2 SNEGSKA (reference sequence). This CDR3 spans 15 amino acids. Between the trimmed V and J ends, which lost 3 bases and 2 bases, there was a span of 15 bases. The DNA for the CDR3 is TGCAGTGCTAGTCGGGATAGCCCATACACAGATACGCAGTATTTT. Translating gives CSASRDSPYTDTQYF.

This clonotype has ten or more counts. The CDR3 is CSAAGYLNEQFF. CDR3 nucleotides: TGCAGTGCCGCGGGGTACCTCAATGAGCAGTTCTTC. The chain couples TRBV20-1 to TRBJ2-1, with D possibly matching TRBD2 (6 bases). The CDR3 consists of 12 residues. Trimming took off 6 bases at V and 6 bases at J, with 12 bases between the two ends. Germline lookup yields CDR1 DFQATT and CDR2 SNEGSKA (reference sequence).

The J gene is TRBJ2-1, the V gene TRBV2, with TRBD1 identical over 9 bases. Germline-derived CDR1 and CDR2 are SNHLY and FYNNEI. CDR3 length equals 14 residues. The V gene end was trimmed by 11 bases and the J gene end by 9 bases; junction bases not matched to a gene: 14. Written as DNA, the CDR3 is TGTGCCTCCTCGTCGACAGGGGGTAAGGGTGAGCAGTTCTTC. As protein: CASSSTGGKGEQFF.